A selection of T cell receptor beta chains follows, all from one sample in a study of shared clonotypes between healthy human individuals. Profiling relied on immunoSEQ multiplex PCR, and the TCRdb table lists in-frame clones only, not all of them. The sample lists approximately 98,000 clones; around 68% were seen once. The sequenced sample was memory CD8+ T cells sorted from blood. These receptor sequences come from a woman in her 30s in good health. CDR3s include the opening cysteine and the closing phenylalanine or tryptophan. Fields, in order: J gene, V gene, D gene, clone size, CDR3 protein, CDR3 DNA. The D gene is left open where the match is weak. Clone size is shown for a subset of rows, as once, few, many or a class of expanded clone.

j_gene: TRBJ2-4; v_gene: TRBV6-6; d_gene: -; abundance: few; CDR3aa: CASGGTKNIQYF; CDR3nt: TGTGCCAGCGGCGGAACCAAAAACATTCAGTACTTC
j_gene: TRBJ2-3; v_gene: TRBV6-1; d_gene: -; abundance: -; CDR3aa: CASSESEWDTQYF; CDR3nt: TGTGCCAGCAGTGAATCAGAATGGGATACGCAGTATTTT
j_gene: TRBJ1-3; v_gene: TRBV7-9; d_gene: -; abundance: once; CDR3aa: CASSLVRYSGNTIYF; CDR3nt: TGTGCCAGCAGCTTAGTCAGATACTCTGGAAACACCATATATTTT
j_gene: TRBJ2-1; v_gene: TRBV28; d_gene: -; abundance: medium-sized; CDR3aa: CASSIGTDYNEQFF; CDR3nt: TGTGCCAGTTCTATCGGGACGGATTACAATGAGCAGTTCTTC
j_gene: TRBJ2-2; v_gene: TRBV4-1; d_gene: TRBD1; abundance: -; CDR3aa: CASSPPRRGQGGELFF; CDR3nt: TGCGCCAGCAGCCCCCCGCGTAGGGGGCAGGGCGGGGAGCTGTTTTTT
j_gene: TRBJ2-1; v_gene: TRBV10-1; d_gene: -; abundance: -; CDR3aa: CASSDNSPEQFF; CDR3nt: TGCGCCAGCAGTGACAATTCCCCCGAGCAGTTCTTC
j_gene: TRBJ2-7; v_gene: TRBV6-4; d_gene: TRBD2; abundance: many; CDR3aa: CASSDQAGEGYEQYF; CDR3nt: TGTGCCAGCAGTGATCAAGCGGGAGAGGGGTACGAGCAGTACTTC
j_gene: TRBJ2-7; v_gene: TRBV5-6; d_gene: -; abundance: -; CDR3aa: CASSIALSSYEQYF; CDR3nt: TGTGCCAGTAGTATCGCGCTGAGCTCCTACGAGCAGTACTTC
j_gene: TRBJ2-7; v_gene: TRBV29-1; d_gene: -; abundance: -; CDR3aa: CSVQALGVGSYEQYF; CDR3nt: TGCAGCGTCCAGGCTCTCGGAGTGGGCTCCTACGAGCAGTACTTC
j_gene: TRBJ2-1; v_gene: TRBV15; d_gene: TRBD2; abundance: -; CDR3aa: CATSRDSGISSYNEQFF; CDR3nt: TGTGCCACCAGCAGAGATAGCGGGATAAGCTCCTACAATGAGCAGTTCTTC
j_gene: TRBJ2-2; v_gene: TRBV18; d_gene: -; abundance: -; CDR3aa: CASSPLESLNTGELFF; CDR3nt: TGTGCCAGCTCACCACTTGAGAGTTTGAACACCGGGGAGCTGTTTTTT
j_gene: TRBJ2-7; v_gene: TRBV28; d_gene: TRBD2; abundance: once; CDR3aa: CASSLGGTPSYEQYF; CDR3nt: TGTGCCAGCAGTTTGGGGGGGACGCCTTCCTACGAGCAGTACTTC
j_gene: TRBJ1-2; v_gene: TRBV11-1; d_gene: TRBD1; abundance: many; CDR3aa: CASSSGQDYGYTF; CDR3nt: TGTGCCAGCAGCTCCGGACAGGACTATGGCTACACCTTC
j_gene: TRBJ1-5; v_gene: TRBV4-1; d_gene: -; abundance: -; CDR3aa: CASSQPGDSNQPQHF; CDR3nt: TGCGCCAGCAGCCAACCAGGGGACAGCAATCAGCCCCAGCATTTT
j_gene: TRBJ1-1; v_gene: TRBV6-1; d_gene: TRBD1; abundance: -; CDR3aa: CASSETPGQGNTEAFF; CDR3nt: TGTGCCAGCAGTGAAACGCCGGGACAGGGGAACACTGAAGCTTTCTTT
j_gene: TRBJ2-7; v_gene: TRBV28; d_gene: -; abundance: -; CDR3aa: CASSPWTEQYF; CDR3nt: TGTGCCAGCAGTCCATGGACAGAACAGTACTTC
j_gene: TRBJ2-5; v_gene: TRBV2; d_gene: -; abundance: -; CDR3aa: CASSERPGPSGETQYF; CDR3nt: TGTGCCAGCAGTGAAAGGCCGGGTCCCTCCGGAGAGACCCAGTACTTC
j_gene: TRBJ1-1; v_gene: TRBV27; d_gene: TRBD1; abundance: -; CDR3aa: CASSPGTANTEAFF; CDR3nt: TGTGCCAGCAGTCCGGGGACAGCTAACACTGAAGCTTTCTTT
j_gene: TRBJ2-7; v_gene: TRBV5-1; d_gene: -; abundance: -; CDR3aa: CASSPTTYPGVKYEQYF; CDR3nt: TGCGCCAGCAGCCCGACTACCTACCCGGGCGTCAAATACGAGCAGTACTTC
j_gene: TRBJ2-7; v_gene: TRBV7-9; d_gene: -; abundance: few; CDR3aa: CASSTGNEQYF; CDR3nt: TGTGCCAGCAGCACAGGGAACGAGCAGTACTTC
j_gene: TRBJ2-4; v_gene: TRBV27; d_gene: -; abundance: few; CDR3aa: CASSLQGNIQYF; CDR3nt: TGTGCCAGCAGTTTGCAGGGAAACATTCAGTACTTC
j_gene: TRBJ1-4; v_gene: TRBV7-2; d_gene: -; abundance: -; CDR3aa: CASSLLRELDEKLFF; CDR3nt: TGTGCCAGCAGCTTACTAAGGGAATTAGATGAAAAACTGTTTTTT
j_gene: TRBJ2-7; v_gene: TRBV5-5; d_gene: TRBD1; abundance: -; CDR3aa: CASSFWGTGGYEQYF; CDR3nt: TGTGCCAGCAGCTTTTGGGGGACAGGGGGCTACGAGCAGTACTTC
j_gene: TRBJ2-5; v_gene: TRBV15; d_gene: -; abundance: few; CDR3aa: CATSRDRRGGEETQYF; CDR3nt: TGTGCCACCAGCAGAGATCGCCGAGGGGGGGAAGAGACCCAGTACTTC
j_gene: TRBJ2-7; v_gene: TRBV4-1; d_gene: -; abundance: -; CDR3aa: CASSPRRVFGYEQYF; CDR3nt: TGCGCCAGCAGCCCCCGGCGGGTGTTTGGGTACGAGCAGTACTTC
j_gene: TRBJ2-6; v_gene: TRBV5-1; d_gene: -; abundance: -; CDR3aa: CASSLEGSSGANVLTF; CDR3nt: TGCGCCAGCAGCTTGGAAGGGTCCTCTGGGGCCAACGTCCTGACTTTC
j_gene: TRBJ1-2; v_gene: TRBV15; d_gene: -; abundance: few; CDR3aa: CATSRRGDNYGYTF; CDR3nt: TGTGCCACCAGCAGGCGAGGGGATAACTATGGCTACACCTTC
j_gene: TRBJ2-3; v_gene: TRBV19; d_gene: TRBD2; abundance: few; CDR3aa: CASSSGTSGGTDTQYF; CDR3nt: TGTGCCAGTAGCTCCGGGACTAGCGGCGGCACAGATACGCAGTATTTT
j_gene: TRBJ1-1; v_gene: TRBV7-8; d_gene: -; abundance: many; CDR3aa: CASSLGQRGAMNTEAFF; CDR3nt: TGTGCCAGCAGCTTAGGTCAAAGGGGGGCAATGAACACTGAAGCTTTCTTT
j_gene: TRBJ2-2; v_gene: TRBV10-3; d_gene: -; abundance: few; CDR3aa: CAITHGPSTGELFF; CDR3nt: TGTGCCATCACCCATGGACCCTCCACCGGGGAGCTGTTTTTT
j_gene: TRBJ2-7; v_gene: TRBV21-1; d_gene: -; abundance: -; CDR3aa: CASSKGRVLDRCSYEQYF; CDR3nt: TGTGCCAGCAGCAAAGGGAGGGTTTTGGACAGGTGCTCCTACGAGCAGTACTTC
j_gene: TRBJ2-2; v_gene: TRBV5-1; d_gene: TRBD2; abundance: -; CDR3aa: CASSLLAGGTGELFF; CDR3nt: TGCGCCAGCAGCTTACTAGCGGGAGGCACCGGGGAGCTGTTTTTT
j_gene: TRBJ2-7; v_gene: TRBV4-2; d_gene: TRBD2; abundance: -; CDR3aa: CASSQAISGSFAEQYF; CDR3nt: TGTGCCAGCAGCCAAGCAATTAGCGGGAGTTTTGCCGAGCAGTACTTC
j_gene: TRBJ2-1; v_gene: TRBV7-9; d_gene: -; abundance: -; CDR3aa: CASSPAGINYNEQFF; CDR3nt: TGTGCCAGCAGCCCGGCCGGGATAAACTACAATGAGCAGTTCTTC
j_gene: TRBJ1-2; v_gene: TRBV19; d_gene: -; abundance: -; CDR3aa: CASSSYPRQGHGYTF; CDR3nt: TGTGCCAGTAGTAGCTATCCGCGGCAGGGTCATGGCTACACCTTC
j_gene: TRBJ2-3; v_gene: TRBV6-1; d_gene: TRBD2; abundance: -; CDR3aa: CASSEGLAADTQYF; CDR3nt: TGTGCCAGCAGTGAGGGACTAGCCGCAGATACGCAGTATTTT
j_gene: TRBJ2-1; v_gene: TRBV5-6; d_gene: TRBD2; abundance: -; CDR3aa: CASSLVGLAGDEQFF; CDR3nt: TGTGCCAGCAGCTTGGTGGGCCTAGCGGGAGATGAGCAGTTCTTC
j_gene: TRBJ2-1; v_gene: TRBV7-9; d_gene: TRBD2; abundance: many; CDR3aa: CASSPPGGSAYNEQFF; CDR3nt: TGTGCCAGCAGTCCACCCGGCGGGAGCGCCTACAATGAGCAGTTCTTC
j_gene: TRBJ2-7; v_gene: TRBV7-6; d_gene: -; abundance: few; CDR3aa: CASSLALGIYEQYF; CDR3nt: TGTGCCAGCAGCTTAGCGCTAGGGATCTACGAGCAGTACTTC
j_gene: TRBJ2-6; v_gene: TRBV28; d_gene: -; abundance: many; CDR3aa: CASSHGPGANVLTF; CDR3nt: TGTGCCAGCAGCCACGGACCTGGGGCCAACGTCCTGACTTTC
j_gene: TRBJ2-2; v_gene: TRBV7-6; d_gene: -; abundance: few; CDR3aa: CASSLGSVNTGELFF; CDR3nt: TGTGCCAGCAGCCTCGGGAGCGTGAACACCGGGGAGCTGTTTTTT
j_gene: TRBJ2-2; v_gene: TRBV5-1; d_gene: -; abundance: -; CDR3aa: CASSPNPTGPTGELFF; CDR3nt: TGCGCCAGCAGCCCGAACCCGACAGGCCCCACCGGGGAGCTGTTTTTT
j_gene: TRBJ2-7; v_gene: TRBV5-4; d_gene: -; abundance: -; CDR3aa: CASSPGQGGYEQYF; CDR3nt: TGTGCCAGCAGCCCGGGGCAGGGTGGCTACGAGCAGTACTTC
j_gene: TRBJ2-1; v_gene: TRBV6-5; d_gene: -; abundance: -; CDR3aa: CASSYSRDNEQFF; CDR3nt: TGTGCCAGCAGTTACTCACGGGACAATGAGCAGTTCTTC
j_gene: TRBJ2-7; v_gene: TRBV27; d_gene: -; abundance: -; CDR3aa: CASSSEQYF; CDR3nt: TGTGCCAGCAGTTCCGAGCAGTACTTC
j_gene: TRBJ2-5; v_gene: TRBV4-1; d_gene: TRBD2; abundance: -; CDR3aa: CASSRTGLAGGDQETQYF; CDR3nt: TGCGCCAGCAGCCGGACGGGACTAGCGGGAGGCGACCAAGAGACCCAGTACTTC
j_gene: TRBJ2-7; v_gene: TRBV19; d_gene: -; abundance: few; CDR3aa: CASSLTGYYEEQYF; CDR3nt: TGTGCCAGTAGTCTCACAGGGTACTACGAAGAGCAGTACTTC
j_gene: TRBJ2-5; v_gene: TRBV5-1; d_gene: TRBD1; abundance: -; CDR3aa: CASSSLALGQGESETQYF; CDR3nt: TGCGCCAGCAGCTCTCTCGCGCTGGGACAGGGGGAGTCAGAGACCCAGTACTTC
j_gene: TRBJ2-7; v_gene: TRBV27; d_gene: TRBD1; abundance: -; CDR3aa: CASSLGTVPYEQYF; CDR3nt: TGTGCCAGCAGTCTCGGGACAGTTCCCTACGAGCAGTACTTC
j_gene: TRBJ1-1; v_gene: TRBV5-6; d_gene: -; abundance: -; CDR3aa: CASSLTGNTEAFF; CDR3nt: TGTGCCAGCAGCTTGACAGGGAACACTGAAGCTTTCTTT
j_gene: TRBJ2-1; v_gene: TRBV6-1; d_gene: TRBD2; abundance: -; CDR3aa: CASVGSSGSYNEQFF; CDR3nt: TGTGCCAGCGTGGGGTCTAGCGGGAGCTACAATGAGCAGTTCTTC
j_gene: TRBJ2-3; v_gene: TRBV4-2; d_gene: -; abundance: -; CDR3aa: CASSHGEEADTQYF; CDR3nt: TGTGCCAGCAGCCATGGGGAGGAGGCAGATACGCAGTATTTT
j_gene: TRBJ1-4; v_gene: TRBV18; d_gene: -; abundance: -; CDR3aa: CASSSEILNEKLFF; CDR3nt: TGTGCCAGCTCATCCGAGATCCTTAATGAAAAACTGTTTTTT
j_gene: TRBJ1-2; v_gene: TRBV29-1; d_gene: -; abundance: -; CDR3aa: CSPDYGYTF; CDR3nt: TGCAGCCCGGACTATGGCTACACCTTC
j_gene: TRBJ2-7; v_gene: TRBV5-6; d_gene: -; abundance: -; CDR3aa: CASSLWGPYEQYF; CDR3nt: TGTGCCAGCAGCTTGTGGGGACCCTACGAGCAGTACTTC
j_gene: TRBJ2-7; v_gene: TRBV27; d_gene: -; abundance: -; CDR3aa: CASSSQQGGLYEQYF; CDR3nt: TGTGCCAGCAGTTCTCAACAGGGGGGGTTGTACGAGCAGTACTTC
j_gene: TRBJ2-3; v_gene: TRBV4-2; d_gene: TRBD2; abundance: -; CDR3aa: CASSQDLAGTDTQYF; CDR3nt: TGTGCCAGCAGCCAAGACTTAGCGGGGACAGATACGCAGTATTTT